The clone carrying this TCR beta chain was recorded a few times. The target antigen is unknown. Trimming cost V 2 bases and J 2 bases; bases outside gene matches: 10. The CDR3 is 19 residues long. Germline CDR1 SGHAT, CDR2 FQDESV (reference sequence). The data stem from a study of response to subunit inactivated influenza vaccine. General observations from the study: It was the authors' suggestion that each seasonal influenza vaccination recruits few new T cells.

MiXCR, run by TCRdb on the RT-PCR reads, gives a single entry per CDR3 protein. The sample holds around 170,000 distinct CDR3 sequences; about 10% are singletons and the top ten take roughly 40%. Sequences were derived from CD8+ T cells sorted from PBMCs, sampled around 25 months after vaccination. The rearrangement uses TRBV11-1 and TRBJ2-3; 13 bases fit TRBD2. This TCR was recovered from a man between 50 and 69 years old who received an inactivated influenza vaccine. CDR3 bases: TGTGCCAGCAGCTTACGTGGGACTAGCGGGAAATATATCACAGATACGCAGTATTTT. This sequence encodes CASSLRGTSGKYITDTQYF.